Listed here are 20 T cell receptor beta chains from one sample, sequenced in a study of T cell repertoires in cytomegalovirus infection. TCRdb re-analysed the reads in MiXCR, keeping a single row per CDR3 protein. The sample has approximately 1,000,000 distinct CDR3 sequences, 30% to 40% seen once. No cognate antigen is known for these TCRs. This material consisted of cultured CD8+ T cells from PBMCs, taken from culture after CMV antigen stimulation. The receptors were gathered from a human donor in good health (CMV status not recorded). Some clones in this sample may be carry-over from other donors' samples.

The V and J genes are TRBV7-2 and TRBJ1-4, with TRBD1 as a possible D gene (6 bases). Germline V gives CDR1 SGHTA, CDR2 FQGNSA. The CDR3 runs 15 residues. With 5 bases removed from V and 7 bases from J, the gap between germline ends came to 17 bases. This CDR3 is CASSPRGRGTEKLFF. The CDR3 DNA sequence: TGTGCCAGCAGCCCTCGGGGCAGGGGTACTGAAAAACTGTTTTTT.

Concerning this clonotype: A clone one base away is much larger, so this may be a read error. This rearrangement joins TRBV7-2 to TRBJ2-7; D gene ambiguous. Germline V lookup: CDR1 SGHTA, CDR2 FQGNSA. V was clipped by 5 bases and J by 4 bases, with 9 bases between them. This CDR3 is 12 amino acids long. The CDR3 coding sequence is TGTACCAGCAGCACCTACTATTACGAGCAGTACTTC. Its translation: CTSSTYYYEQYF.

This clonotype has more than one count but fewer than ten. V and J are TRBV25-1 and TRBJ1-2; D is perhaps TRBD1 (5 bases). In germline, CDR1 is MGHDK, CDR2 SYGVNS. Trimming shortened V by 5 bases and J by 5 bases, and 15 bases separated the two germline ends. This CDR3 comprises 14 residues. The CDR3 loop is CASSPQDILYGYTF. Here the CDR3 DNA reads TGTGCCAGCAGTCCGCAGGACATTCTTTATGGCTACACCTTC.

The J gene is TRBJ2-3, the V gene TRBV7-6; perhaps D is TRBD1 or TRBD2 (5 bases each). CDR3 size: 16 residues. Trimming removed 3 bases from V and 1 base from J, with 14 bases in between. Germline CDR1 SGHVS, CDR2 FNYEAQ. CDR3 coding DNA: TGTGCCAGCAGCTTCCCTCCAGTGGGGGGCACAGATACGCAGTATTTT. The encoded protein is CASSFPPVGGTDTQYF.

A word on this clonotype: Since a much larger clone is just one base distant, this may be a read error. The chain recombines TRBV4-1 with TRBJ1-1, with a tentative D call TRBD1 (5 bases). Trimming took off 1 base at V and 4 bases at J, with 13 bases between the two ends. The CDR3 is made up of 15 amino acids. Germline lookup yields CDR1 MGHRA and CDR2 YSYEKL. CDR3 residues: CASSQGAGGGTEAFF. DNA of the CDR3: TGCGCCAGCAGCCAAGGCGCGGGGGGAGGCACTGAAGCTTTCTTT.

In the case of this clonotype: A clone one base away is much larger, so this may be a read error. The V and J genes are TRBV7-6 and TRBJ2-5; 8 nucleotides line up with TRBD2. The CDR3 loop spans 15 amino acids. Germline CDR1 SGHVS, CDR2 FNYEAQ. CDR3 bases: TGTGCTAGCAGCCCGGGACTAGTGGGGAAAGAGACCCAGTACTTC. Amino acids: CASSPGLVGKETQYF.

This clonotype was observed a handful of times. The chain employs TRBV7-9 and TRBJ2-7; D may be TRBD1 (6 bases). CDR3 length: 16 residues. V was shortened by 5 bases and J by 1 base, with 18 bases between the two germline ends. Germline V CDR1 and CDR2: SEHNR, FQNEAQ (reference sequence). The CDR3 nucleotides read TGTGCCAGCAGCACCTCCGGGACACAACATTCCTACGAGCAGTACGTC. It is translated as CASSTSGTQHSYEQYV.

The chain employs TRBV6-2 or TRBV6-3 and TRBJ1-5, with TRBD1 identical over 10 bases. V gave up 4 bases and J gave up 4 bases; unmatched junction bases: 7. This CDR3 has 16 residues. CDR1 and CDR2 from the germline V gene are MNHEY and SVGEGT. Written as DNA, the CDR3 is TGTGCCAGCAGTTTCGATCGGGACAGGGGAAATCAGCCCCAGCATTTT. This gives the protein CASSFDRDRGNQPQHF.

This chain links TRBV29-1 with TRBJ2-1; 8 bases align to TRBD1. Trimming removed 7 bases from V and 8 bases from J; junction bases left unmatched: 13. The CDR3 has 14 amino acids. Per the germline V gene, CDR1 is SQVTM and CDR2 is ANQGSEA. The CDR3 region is CSGGTGEGGDEQFF. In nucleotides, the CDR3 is TGCAGCGGGGGGACAGGCGAGGGGGGAGATGAGCAGTTCTTC.

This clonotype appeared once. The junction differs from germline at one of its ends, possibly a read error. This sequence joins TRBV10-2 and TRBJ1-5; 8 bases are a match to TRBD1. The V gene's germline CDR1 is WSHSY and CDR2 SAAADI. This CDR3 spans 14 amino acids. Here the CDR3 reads CTSSAGQGRQPQHF. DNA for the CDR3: TGCACCAGCAGTGCCGGACAGGGACGTCAGCCCCAGCATTTT.

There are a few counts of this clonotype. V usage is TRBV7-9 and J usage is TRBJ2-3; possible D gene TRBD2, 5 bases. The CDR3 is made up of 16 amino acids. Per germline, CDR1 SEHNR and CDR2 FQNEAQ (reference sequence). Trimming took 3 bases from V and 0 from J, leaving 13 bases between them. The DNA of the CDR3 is TGTGCCAGCAGCTTCATCCAGAGGGAGAGCACAGATACGCAGTATTTT. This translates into CASSFIQRESTDTQYF.

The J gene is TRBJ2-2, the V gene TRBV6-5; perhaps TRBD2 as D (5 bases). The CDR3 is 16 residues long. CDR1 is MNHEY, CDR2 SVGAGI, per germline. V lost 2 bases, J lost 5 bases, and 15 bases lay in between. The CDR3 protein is CASSYPSGLGTGELFF. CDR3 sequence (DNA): TGTGCCAGCAGTTACCCTTCGGGGTTAGGGACCGGGGAGCTGTTTTTT.

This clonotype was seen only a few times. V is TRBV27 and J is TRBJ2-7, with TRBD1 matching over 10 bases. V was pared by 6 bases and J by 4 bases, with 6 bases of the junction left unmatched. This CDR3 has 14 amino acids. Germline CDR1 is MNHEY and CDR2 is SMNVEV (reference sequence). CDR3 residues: CASSPDRGLYEQYV. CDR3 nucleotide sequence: TGTGCCAGCAGCCCTGACAGGGGGCTTTACGAGCAGTACGTC.

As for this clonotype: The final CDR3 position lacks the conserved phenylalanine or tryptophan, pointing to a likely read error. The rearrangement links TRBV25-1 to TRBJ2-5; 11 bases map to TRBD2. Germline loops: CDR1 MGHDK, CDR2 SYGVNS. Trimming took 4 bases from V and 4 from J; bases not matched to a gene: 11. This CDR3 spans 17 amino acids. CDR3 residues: CASSGIAGGLVRETQYY. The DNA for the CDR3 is TGTGCCAGCAGTGGAATAGCGGGGGGGTTAGTACGAGAGACCCAGTACTAC.

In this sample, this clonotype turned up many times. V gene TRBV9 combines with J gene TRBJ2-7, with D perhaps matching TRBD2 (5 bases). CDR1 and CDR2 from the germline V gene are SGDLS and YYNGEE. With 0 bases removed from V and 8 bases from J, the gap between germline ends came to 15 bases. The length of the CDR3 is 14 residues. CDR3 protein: CASSVAGSGSQQYF. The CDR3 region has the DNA TGTGCCAGCAGCGTAGCTGGTAGTGGGAGCCAGCAGTACTTC.

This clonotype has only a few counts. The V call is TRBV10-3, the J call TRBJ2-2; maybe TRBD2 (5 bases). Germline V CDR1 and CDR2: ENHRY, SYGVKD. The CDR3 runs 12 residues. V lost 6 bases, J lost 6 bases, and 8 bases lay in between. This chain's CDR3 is CAIREEAGELFF. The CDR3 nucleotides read TGTGCCATCAGGGAGGAGGCCGGGGAGCTGTTTTTT.

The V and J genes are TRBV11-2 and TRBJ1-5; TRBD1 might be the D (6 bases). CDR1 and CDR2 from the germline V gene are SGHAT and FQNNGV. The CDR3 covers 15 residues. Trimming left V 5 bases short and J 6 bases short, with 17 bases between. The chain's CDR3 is CASSEGPGVGQPQHF. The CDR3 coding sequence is TGTGCCAGCAGCGAAGGTCCAGGGGTGGGTCAGCCCCAGCATTTT.

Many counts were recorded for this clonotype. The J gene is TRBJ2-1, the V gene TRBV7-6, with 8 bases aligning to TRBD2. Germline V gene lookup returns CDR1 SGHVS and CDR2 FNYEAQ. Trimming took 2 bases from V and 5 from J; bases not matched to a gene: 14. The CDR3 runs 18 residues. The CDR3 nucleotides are TGTGCCAGCAGCTTAACTGGCGGGGGGACCATACCTCACAATGAGCAGTTCTTC. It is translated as CASSLTGGGTIPHNEQFF.

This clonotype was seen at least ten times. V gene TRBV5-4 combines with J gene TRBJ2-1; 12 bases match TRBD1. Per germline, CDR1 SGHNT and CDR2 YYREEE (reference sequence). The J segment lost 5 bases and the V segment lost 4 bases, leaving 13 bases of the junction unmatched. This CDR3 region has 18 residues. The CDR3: CASSAVLGQGALDNEQFF. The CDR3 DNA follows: TGTGCCAGCAGCGCGGTGCTGGGACAGGGGGCGCTCGACAATGAGCAGTTCTTC.

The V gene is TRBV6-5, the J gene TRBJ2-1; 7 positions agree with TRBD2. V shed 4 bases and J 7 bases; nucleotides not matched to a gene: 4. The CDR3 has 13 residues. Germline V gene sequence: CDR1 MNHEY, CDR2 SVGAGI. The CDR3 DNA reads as TGTGCCAGCAGTTCACGGGGGGAAAATGAGCAGTTCTTC. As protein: CASSSRGENEQFF.